The rows below give T cell receptor beta chains drawn from one sample of a study of tumor-infiltrating lymphocytes in primary liver carcinoma. In TCRdb, the multiplex PCR reads were re-called with MiXCR into one record per CDR3 protein. The sample includes tens of thousands of distinct CDR3 sequences, 75% of them seen just once. The sample comprised tumor-adjacent normal liver tissue. The source is a man aged 35 to 55 with primary liver carcinoma and hepatitis B virus infection. CDR3s include the opening cysteine and the closing phenylalanine or tryptophan. The order of the fields is clone size, V gene, J gene, D gene, CDR3 DNA, CDR3 protein. A D gene is named only where the DNA matches it firmly. Part of the rows lack a size; the others show once, few, many or a class for expanded clones.

abundance: NA; v_gene: TRBV4-1; j_gene: TRBJ1-5; d_gene: TRBD1; CDR3nt: TGCGCCAGCAGACAAGATCCTGGGACAGCCGGGAGTCAGCCCCAGCATTTT; CDR3aa: CASRQDPGTAGSQPQHF
abundance: NA; v_gene: TRBV6-1; j_gene: TRBJ1-5; d_gene: NA; CDR3nt: TGTGCCAGCAGCGGAGAGAGGAATCAGTCCCAGCATTTT; CDR3aa: CASSGERNQSQHF
abundance: NA; v_gene: TRBV6-1; j_gene: TRBJ2-1; d_gene: NA; CDR3nt: TGTGCCAGCGGTGAGGAGGCGGGATCCTACAATGAGCAGTTCTTC; CDR3aa: CASGEEAGSYNEQFF
abundance: NA; v_gene: TRBV7-6; j_gene: TRBJ2-3; d_gene: NA; CDR3nt: TGCGCCAGCGGCTTAGGCGGCGGGATTTCAGATACGCAGTATTTT; CDR3aa: CASGLGGGISDTQYF
abundance: NA; v_gene: TRBV5-1; j_gene: TRBJ2-1; d_gene: TRBD2; CDR3nt: TGCGCCAGCAACGTGGGACTAGCGGGGAACAATGAGCAGTTCTTC; CDR3aa: CASNVGLAGNNEQFF
abundance: NA; v_gene: TRBV29-1; j_gene: TRBJ1-1; d_gene: NA; CDR3nt: TGCTGCGTCCGCCCGTCCAGGAGAAACACTGAAGCTTTCTTT; CDR3aa: CCVRPSRRNTEAFF
abundance: NA; v_gene: TRBV29-1; j_gene: TRBJ2-2; d_gene: TRBD1; CDR3nt: TGCAGCGCCCCCATAAGAGGGGGCGACACCGGGGAGCTGTTCTTT; CDR3aa: CSAPIRGGDTGELFF
abundance: few; v_gene: TRBV29-1; j_gene: TRBJ2-3; d_gene: NA; CDR3nt: TGCAGCGTAGGGGGGGAATCGGGAGATACGCAGTATTTT; CDR3aa: CSVGGESGDTQYF
abundance: many; v_gene: TRBV6-4; j_gene: TRBJ2-3; d_gene: NA; CDR3nt: TGTGCCAGCAGTGGCGGGAGCACAGATACGCAGTATTTT; CDR3aa: CASSGGSTDTQYF
abundance: NA; v_gene: TRBV9; j_gene: TRBJ2-3; d_gene: TRBD2; CDR3nt: TGTGCCTGCAGCGTACGGGACGGGAGGAAGGAGGATACGCAGTATTTT; CDR3aa: CACSVRDGRKEDTQYF
abundance: once; v_gene: TRBV6-6; j_gene: TRBJ1-5; d_gene: TRBD1; CDR3nt: TGTGCCAGCACTGTTAAACAGGGGGTAGGGCAGCCCCAGCATTTT; CDR3aa: CASTVKQGVGQPQHF
abundance: NA; v_gene: TRBV4-3; j_gene: TRBJ2-7; d_gene: NA; CDR3nt: TGCGCCAGCAGCCATCGCTCTAGCATCTTCGAGAAGTACTTC; CDR3aa: CASSHRSSIFEKYF
abundance: NA; v_gene: TRBV5-1; j_gene: TRBJ2-3; d_gene: TRBD2; CDR3nt: TGCGCCAGCAGCATCGCCCTGAGTGTCGACATTTGGACTAGCGGATTCAGAGATACGCAGTATTTT; CDR3aa: CASSIALSVDIWTSGFRDTQYF
abundance: NA; v_gene: TRBV29-1; j_gene: TRBJ2-1; d_gene: TRBD2; CDR3nt: TGCAGCATTGATACAGGACTAGCGGGAGGGCCTAGGTATGAGCAGTTCTTC; CDR3aa: CSIDTGLAGGPRYEQFF
abundance: NA; v_gene: TRBV6-2/TRBV6-3; j_gene: TRBJ1-2; d_gene: NA; CDR3nt: TGTGCCAGCGGTTATCGCCGGGTGGGGTTTAACTATGGCTACACCTTC; CDR3aa: CASGYRRVGFNYGYTF
abundance: many; v_gene: TRBV30; j_gene: TRBJ1-1; d_gene: TRBD1; CDR3nt: TGTGCCTGGCGCCAATTACAGGGGTTCACTGAAGCTTTCTTT; CDR3aa: CAWRQLQGFTEAFF
abundance: NA; v_gene: TRBV11-2; j_gene: TRBJ2-1; d_gene: NA; CDR3nt: TGTGCCAGCAGCTTGGGGCCGGGCGTCGATCAGTTCTTC; CDR3aa: CASSLGPGVDQFF
abundance: NA; v_gene: TRBV29-1; j_gene: TRBJ2-2; d_gene: TRBD1; CDR3nt: TGTAGCGTTCCGCGACAGGGCCCCGGGGAGCTTTTTTTT; CDR3aa: CSVPRQGPGELFF
abundance: once; v_gene: TRBV6-2/TRBV6-3; j_gene: TRBJ2-1; d_gene: NA; CDR3nt: TGTGCCAGCAGTGCGCCGGAACAGGGCTCCTACAATGAGCAGTTCTTC; CDR3aa: CASSAPEQGSYNEQFF
abundance: NA; v_gene: TRBV4-1; j_gene: TRBJ2-3; d_gene: TRBD1; CDR3nt: TGCGCCAGCAATCAGGAACGGGACAGAGTTGGAGATACGCAGTATTTT; CDR3aa: CASNQERDRVGDTQYF
abundance: medium-sized; v_gene: TRBV24-1; j_gene: TRBJ2-1; d_gene: TRBD2; CDR3nt: TGTGCCACCAGGCTAGCGGGAGGCAATGAGCAGTTCTTC; CDR3aa: CATRLAGGNEQFF
abundance: NA; v_gene: TRBV5-4; j_gene: TRBJ2-7; d_gene: TRBD2; CDR3nt: TGTGCCAGCAACTTGGGACTAAGTAAGCACGAGCAGTACTTC; CDR3aa: CASNLGLSKHEQYF
abundance: many; v_gene: TRBV2; j_gene: TRBJ2-2; d_gene: NA; CDR3nt: TGTGCCAGCAGCCCGACAGTCTCGAACACCGGGGAGCTGTTTTTT; CDR3aa: CASSPTVSNTGELFF
abundance: few; v_gene: TRBV10-3; j_gene: TRBJ2-7; d_gene: NA; CDR3nt: TGTGCCATCACTGGGCCGGGGAAGCACGAGCGGTACTTC; CDR3aa: CAITGPGKHERYF
abundance: NA; v_gene: TRBV11-1; j_gene: TRBJ2-1; d_gene: NA; CDR3nt: TGTGCCAACAGCGACTCTAGCTCGTCCTACAATGAGCAGTTCTTT; CDR3aa: CANSDSSSSYNEQFF
abundance: NA; v_gene: TRBV6-5; j_gene: TRBJ1-1; d_gene: NA; CDR3nt: TGTGCCAGCAGTGGGACACACACTGAAGCTTTCTTT; CDR3aa: CASSGTHTEAFF
abundance: NA; v_gene: TRBV7-2; j_gene: TRBJ1-6; d_gene: NA; CDR3nt: TGTGCCCCCAACAGGGAAGGGAATTCACCCCTCCACTTT; CDR3aa: CAPNREGNSPLHF
abundance: NA; v_gene: TRBV10-2; j_gene: TRBJ2-5; d_gene: TRBD2; CDR3nt: TGCGCCAGCCGGGGACTAACGGGAGGAGAGACCCAGTACTTC; CDR3aa: CASRGLTGGETQYF
abundance: NA; v_gene: TRBV4-3; j_gene: TRBJ2-5; d_gene: NA; CDR3nt: TGTGCCAGCAGCCAGGATGCGGGTCCTCGAGAGACCCTGTATTTC; CDR3aa: CASSQDAGPRETLYF
abundance: NA; v_gene: TRBV20-1; j_gene: TRBJ2-3; d_gene: TRBD2; CDR3nt: TGCAGTGTTAGTGGCTCAGCGGGAGCAGCAGATACGCAGTATTTT; CDR3aa: CSVSGSAGAADTQYF
abundance: NA; v_gene: TRBV30; j_gene: TRBJ2-1; d_gene: NA; CDR3nt: TGTGCCTGGGGTCTCCTCAATGAGCAGCTATTC; CDR3aa: CAWGLLNEQLF
abundance: NA; v_gene: TRBV4-2; j_gene: TRBJ2-7; d_gene: TRBD1; CDR3nt: TGTGCCAGCAGCCCCGTATCCGGGACAGGAGGCGGGGAGCAGTACTTC; CDR3aa: CASSPVSGTGGGEQYF
abundance: NA; v_gene: TRBV28; j_gene: TRBJ1-5; d_gene: NA; CDR3nt: TGTACCAGCAGTTGGAGAGGGGCTACGCAGCCCCAGCATTTT; CDR3aa: CTSSWRGATQPQHF
abundance: NA; v_gene: TRBV10-3; j_gene: TRBJ2-7; d_gene: NA; CDR3nt: TGTGCCATCAGTGATTGTGACAGGTGGTCCTACGAGCAGTGCTTC; CDR3aa: CAISDCDRWSYEQCF
abundance: once; v_gene: TRBV11-2; j_gene: TRBJ2-3; d_gene: TRBD2; CDR3nt: TGTGCCAGCACCGACCGGGTTTCTAGCGGGAGCCCATATACGCAGTATTTT; CDR3aa: CASTDRVSSGSPYTQYF
abundance: NA; v_gene: TRBV6-2/TRBV6-3; j_gene: TRBJ2-2; d_gene: NA; CDR3nt: TGTGTCAGCAGTCGGGACTCCGCGAACACTGGGGAGCTGTTTTTT; CDR3aa: CVSSRDSANTGELFF
abundance: NA; v_gene: TRBV6-5; j_gene: TRBJ2-1; d_gene: NA; CDR3nt: TGTGCCAGCTTTTACAACCAGGAGGTTTACAATGAGCAGTTCTTC; CDR3aa: CASFYNQEVYNEQFF
abundance: NA; v_gene: TRBV14; j_gene: TRBJ2-1; d_gene: NA; CDR3nt: TGTGCCAGCAGCCAGGAGAGGGTGAGTGAGTTGTTCTTC; CDR3aa: CASSQERVSELFF
abundance: NA; v_gene: TRBV11-1; j_gene: TRBJ2-7; d_gene: TRBD1; CDR3nt: TGCGCCAGCAGGGGGAAGCGCACCTGCGAGCAGTACTTC; CDR3aa: CASRGKRTCEQYF
abundance: NA; v_gene: TRBV29-1; j_gene: TRBJ1-2; d_gene: NA; CDR3nt: TGCAGTGTTCGGGGGAACTATGGCTACACCTTC; CDR3aa: CSVRGNYGYTF
abundance: NA; v_gene: TRBV7-9; j_gene: TRBJ2-1; d_gene: NA; CDR3nt: TGTGCCAGCGGCTTATCACTCTCTAGTCATGAGCAGTTCTTC; CDR3aa: CASGLSLSSHEQFF
abundance: NA; v_gene: TRBV6-1; j_gene: TRBJ2-1; d_gene: TRBD2; CDR3nt: TGTGCCAGCTGTGAAGGGACTAGCGCGAGCAATGAGCAGTTCTTC; CDR3aa: CASCEGTSASNEQFF
abundance: NA; v_gene: TRBV5-1; j_gene: TRBJ2-1; d_gene: TRBD2; CDR3nt: TGCGCCAGCAGCTTAATCCTCGCGGGGGAGACCCAGTTCTTC; CDR3aa: CASSLILAGETQFF
abundance: NA; v_gene: TRBV15; j_gene: TRBJ2-1; d_gene: TRBD2; CDR3nt: TGTGCCACCCAGTCCCCGGGCGGGAGCTGGGATGAGCAGTTCTTC; CDR3aa: CATQSPGGSWDEQFF
abundance: NA; v_gene: TRBV28; j_gene: TRBJ2-1; d_gene: NA; CDR3nt: TGTGCCAGCAGTTTATGGGGCGGAAACATGGTCCAGCAGTTCTTC; CDR3aa: CASSLWGGNMVQQFF